The 30 T cell receptor beta chains presented below share a single source sample, sequenced in a study of blood T cell repertoires in COVID-19. Some clones are missing from TCRdb's copy, which holds only in-frame ones; the method was immunoSEQ multiplex PCR. The table shows approximately 100,000 clones, with roughly 87% occurring only once. The specimen was peripheral blood. The receptors come from a woman of 80 years or more with active COVID-19.

The chain is built from TRBV9 and TRBJ2-4; 8 nucleotides agree with TRBD2. The CDR3 is made up of 14 amino acids. Germline V gives CDR1 SGDLS, CDR2 YYNGEE. Germline trimming cut 0 bases from V and 10 bases from J; bases unmatched to any gene: 6. Here the CDR3 DNA reads TGTGCCAGCAGCGTAGGGACTAGCCCAGAGATTCAGTACTTC. Amino acid sequence: CASSVGTSPEIQYF.

The gene calls are TRBV12-2 and TRBJ2-7; the table's D call of TRBD2 was not tested on the DNA. TRBV12-2 has pseudogene status. The CDR3 extends over 17 amino acids. CDR3 amino acids: CASRSHRRGLAFCEQYF. CDR3 nucleotides: TGTGCAAGTCGCTCGCATAGGCGGGGACTAGCATTTTGCGAGCAGTACTTC.

V usage is TRBV5-1 and J usage is TRBJ2-5; D is unclear. This CDR3 spans 15 amino acids. V was trimmed by 0 bases and J by 3 bases, leaving 12 bases between them. Germline V gives CDR1 SGHRS, CDR2 YFSETQ. The CDR3 region has the DNA TGCGCCAGCAGCTTGGGGTTTGGTGGAGAAGAGACCCAGTACTTC. Translation gives CASSLGFGGEETQYF.

This chain's CDR3 is CASSSRDKNTGELFF. The CDR3 DNA follows: TGTGCCAGCAGCTCACGGGACAAGAACACCGGGGAGCTGTTTTTT. The chain employs TRBV11-3 and TRBJ2-2, with a tentative D call TRBD1 (6 bases). The V end lost 4 bases, the J end lost 1 base, and 10 bases lay between the germline ends. Germline CDR1 SGHNT, CDR2 YENEEA. CDR3 size: 15 residues.

V gene TRBV14 combines with J gene TRBJ2-1, with TRBD1 identical over 7 bases. Germline-derived CDR1 and CDR2 are SGHDN and FVKESK. Unmatched junction bases numbered 11, after V lost 5 bases and J lost 4 bases. This CDR3 region has 16 residues. CDR3 nucleotide sequence: TGTGCCAGCAGCGAATACAGGGGAGAGGGTTACAATGAGCAGTTCTTC. It specifies CASSEYRGEGYNEQFF.

This clone was found a few times. The chain combines TRBV2 with TRBJ2-7, with TRBD1 matching over 7 bases. V lost 6 bases, J lost 0 bases, and 2 bases stayed unmatched. This CDR3 contains 13 residues. Germline CDR1 is SNHLY and CDR2 is FYNNEI. DNA for the CDR3: TGTGCCAGCAGGACAGGGTACTCCTACGAGCAGTACTTC. It specifies CASRTGYSYEQYF.

The chain links TRBV7-8 to TRBJ1-5; D may be TRBD1 (5 bases). Germline CDR1 reads SGHVS; CDR2 reads FQNEAQ. V was clipped by 1 base and J by 3 bases, with 10 bases between them. This CDR3 is built from 15 residues. CDR3 loop: CASSLEPGSNQPQHF. CDR3 nucleotides: TGTGCCAGCAGCTTAGAGCCAGGGTCCAATCAGCCCCAGCATTTT. Combining the CDR3 with reference TRBV7-8 and TRBJ1-5 gives the whole variable domain GAGVSQSPRYKVAKRGQDVALRCDPISGHVSLFWYQQALGQGPEFLTYFQNEAQLDKSGLPSDRFFAERPEGSVSTLKIQRTQQEDSAVYLCASSLEPGSNQPQHFGDGTRLSIL.

The CDR3 protein is CAISDPTGGESTDTQYF. CDR3 coding DNA: TGTGCCATCAGTGATCCCACAGGGGGAGAGAGCACAGATACGCAGTATTTT. V gene TRBV10-3 combines with J gene TRBJ2-3; 8 bases map to TRBD1. The J segment lost 0 bases and the V segment lost 3 bases, leaving 8 bases of the junction unmatched. This CDR3 is built from 17 residues. Germline V gives CDR1 ENHRY, CDR2 SYGVKD.

The chain has TRBV7-9 and TRBJ2-1; TRBD1 agrees at 7 bases. Germline V gene lookup returns CDR1 SEHNR and CDR2 FQNEAQ (reference sequence). The CDR3 contains 15 residues. V shed 5 bases and J 3 bases; nucleotides not matched to a gene: 7. CDR3 region: CASSQHRGGYNEQFF. In DNA form, the CDR3 reads TGTGCCAGCAGCCAACACAGGGGTGGCTACAATGAGCAGTTCTTC.

The CDR3 DNA reads as TGCGCCAGCAGCCCACGCCCCCAGAAAAACATTCAGTACTTC. It is translated as CASSPRPQKNIQYF. J is TRBJ2-4 and V is TRBV5-1; D uncertain. Germline CDR1 reads SGHRS; CDR2 reads YFSETQ. Trimming removed 4 bases from V and 4 bases from J, with 12 bases in between. The CDR3 has 14 amino acids.

V is TRBV6-6 and J is TRBJ1-3; 7 bases agree with TRBD1. The trim removed 2 bases at V and 4 bases at J, leaving 2 bases unmatched. The length of the CDR3 is 14 residues. The V gene's germline CDR1 is MNHNY and CDR2 SVGAGI (reference sequence). The CDR3 loop is CASSYGGQGNTIYF. As DNA, the CDR3 is TGTGCCAGCAGTTACGGGGGACAGGGAAACACCATATATTTT.

This clone was seen once. DNA of the CDR3: TGTGCCAGCAGTCAAACCGCAGGGGCCCGTAGTCAGCCCCAGCATTTT. Protein product: CASSQTAGARSQPQHF. The chain recombines TRBV7-2 with TRBJ1-5, with D maybe TRBD1 (6 bases). V dropped 6 bases and J dropped 6 bases, with 21 bases sitting between them. This CDR3 spans 16 amino acids. The germline V gene encodes CDR1 SGHTA and CDR2 FQGNSA. The full variable domain, with the rest looked up from reference TRBV7-2 and TRBJ1-5, is GAGVSQSPSNKVTEKGKDVELRCDPISGHTALYWYRQSLGQGLEFLIYFQGNSAPDKSGLPSDRFSAERTGGSVSTLTIQRTQQEDSAVYLCASSQTAGARSQPQHFGDGTRLSIL.

V is TRBV6-5 and J is TRBJ1-5; D remains unclear. V was cut by 4 bases and J by 6 bases, with 10 bases left in between. Germline lookup yields CDR1 MNHEY and CDR2 SVGAGI. CDR3 size: 13 residues. Here the CDR3 DNA reads TGTGCCAGCAGTTTAGCAGTCAGTCAGCCCCAGCATTTT. Translating gives CASSLAVSQPQHF.

The rearrangement uses TRBV20-1 and TRBJ2-4; tentative D call: TRBD1 (6 bases). The V end lost 7 bases, the J end lost 8 bases, and 12 bases lay between the germline ends. CDR1 and CDR2 from the germline V gene are DFQATT and SNEGSKA (reference sequence). There are 11 residues in the CDR3. The CDR3 coding sequence is TGCAGTGTAGGCAGGGGAGACATTCAGTACTTC. Its protein is CSVGRGDIQYF.

The CDR3 region is CASSFPGRNEKLFF. CDR3 coding DNA: TGTGCCAGCAGTTTCCCAGGGAGGAACGAAAAACTGTTTTTT. This rearrangement joins TRBV28 to TRBJ1-4; D is perhaps TRBD1 (5 bases). Germline-derived CDR1 and CDR2 are MDHEN and SYDVKM. Trimming left V 3 bases short and J 8 bases short, with 13 bases between. The CDR3 covers 14 residues.

This chain links TRBV9 with TRBJ1-1; D unresolved. The CDR3 is made up of 14 amino acids. V lost 4 bases and J 0 bases, leaving 10 bases between the germline ends. The germline CDR1 and CDR2 sequences are SGDLS and YYNGEE. CDR3 coding DNA: TGTGCCAGCAGCTTACGCTCAGTGAACACTGAAGCTTTCTTT. It is translated as CASSLRSVNTEAFF.

The V gene is TRBV10-3, the J gene TRBJ2-1; D gene uncertain. Germline V lookup: CDR1 ENHRY, CDR2 SYGVKD. V was clipped by 8 bases and J by 4 bases, with 9 bases between them. This CDR3 contains 12 residues. The CDR3 DNA is TGTGCCATCGGAGACTGGTACAATGAGCAGTTCTTC. Protein: CAIGDWYNEQFF.

The chain employs TRBV2 and TRBJ2-2; TRBD1 is a possible D gene (5 bases). Looked up from germline, CDR1 is SNHLY and CDR2 is FYNNEI. CDR3 length equals 13 residues. V was trimmed by 6 bases and J by 6 bases, leaving 11 bases between them. DNA of the CDR3: TGTGCCAGCAGGGACACAGGAGCCGGGGAGCTGTTTTTT. Translated: CASRDTGAGELFF.

The V and J genes are TRBV15 and TRBJ1-3, with a tentative D call TRBD1 (5 bases). CDR1 is LNHNV, CDR2 YYDKDF, per germline (reference sequence). V was clipped by 5 bases and J by 1 base, with 12 bases between them. The length of the CDR3 is 15 residues. CDR3 nucleotides: TGTGCCACCAGCTCTCGGACATATTCTGGAAACACCATATATTTT. Translated, it gives CATSSRTYSGNTIYF.

This chain joins TRBV6-5 and TRBJ2-2, with unresolved D. The CDR3 covers 11 residues. Trimming left V 9 bases short and J 2 bases short, with 4 bases between. CDR1 and CDR2 from the germline V gene are MNHEY and SVGAGI. DNA of the CDR3: TGTGCCAGTTCTAACACCGGGGAGCTGTTTTTT. It translates to CASSNTGELFF.

The J gene is TRBJ2-7, the V gene TRBV5-4; 7 positions agree with TRBD1. V dropped 2 bases and J dropped 5; count of bases not matched to a gene: 13. The CDR3 is 16 residues long. Germline V lookup: CDR1 SGHNT, CDR2 YYREEE (reference sequence). As DNA, the CDR3 is TGTGCCAGCAGCTTAACGGTCCGACAGGGATGGGACGAGCAGTACTTC. As protein: CASSLTVRQGWDEQYF.

The chain couples TRBV29-1 to TRBJ1-2; perhaps TRBD1 as D (5 bases). Trimming pared 0 bases from V and 8 bases from J, leaving 19 bases between. The CDR3 is 15 amino acids. CDR1 is SQVTM, CDR2 ANQGSEA, per germline. CDR3 sequence (DNA): TGCAGCGTTGAAGATTTATCGGGGGAAGTCGGGGGCTACACCTTC. This encodes CSVEDLSGEVGGYTF.

This chain connects TRBV6-6 to TRBJ2-7, with TRBD1 identical over 9 bases. The CDR3 extends over 15 amino acids. Unmatched junction bases numbered 9, after V lost 2 bases and J lost 7 bases. CDR1 and CDR2 (germline): MNHNY, SVGAGI (reference sequence). The DNA of the CDR3 is TGTGCCAGCAGTTACCCGGGACAGGGTTTGCAGGAGCAGTACTTC. Translation: CASSYPGQGLQEQYF.

V usage is TRBV29-1 and J usage is TRBJ2-1; D ambiguous. The CDR3 is 16 residues long. Germline V gene lookup returns CDR1 SQVTM and CDR2 ANQGSEA. Trimming shortened V by 4 bases and J by 7 bases, and 23 bases separated the two germline ends. CDR3 sequence: CSVALRPASPMNEQFF. The CDR3 DNA reads TGCAGCGTTGCCTTACGTCCCGCGTCACCGATGAATGAGCAGTTCTTC.

The V call is TRBV19, the J call TRBJ2-7, with 8 bases fitting TRBD2. The CDR3 is made up of 14 amino acids. Germline CDR1 reads LNHDA; CDR2 reads SQIVND (reference sequence). Losses at the gene ends were 2 bases for V and 2 bases for J; bases not matched to a gene: 2. This chain's CDR3 is CASSIFGRAYEQYF. For the CDR3, the DNA is TGTGCCAGTAGTATATTCGGGAGGGCCTACGAGCAGTACTTC.

This chain joins TRBV2 and TRBJ1-4; D remains unclear. The CDR3 has 13 residues. Per germline, CDR1 SNHLY and CDR2 FYNNEI. V shed 7 bases and J shed 0 bases, with 6 bases lying between them. The CDR3 nucleotides are TGTGCCAGCAACACAGCAACTAATGAAAAACTGTTTTTT. As protein: CASNTATNEKLFF. The full variable domain, completed using reference TRBV2 and TRBJ1-4, is EPEVTQTPSHQVTQMGQEVILRCVPISNHLYFYWYRQILGQKVEFLVSFYNNEISEKSEIFDDQFSVERPDGSNFTLKIRSTKLEDSAMYFCASNTATNEKLFFGSGTQLSVL.

The chain has TRBV18 and TRBJ2-7; 8 positions agree with TRBD2. This CDR3 is 18 amino acids long. Germline trimming cut 2 bases from V and 0 bases from J; bases unmatched to any gene: 12. The germline gives CDR1 KGHSH, CDR2 LQKENI. The CDR3 region has the DNA TGTGCCAGCTCACCAGGGGGGTTCGGCGGGGGGAGCTCCTACGAGCAGTACTTC. Translated: CASSPGGFGGGSSYEQYF. Using reference TRBV18 and TRBJ2-7 for the parts outside the CDR3, the full variable domain is NAGVMQNPRHLVRRRGQEARLRCSPMKGHSHVYWYRQLPEEGLKFMVYLQKENIIDESGMPKERFSAEFPKEGPSILRIQQVVRGDSAAYFCASSPGGFGGGSSYEQYFGPGTRLTVT.

This chain connects TRBV27 to TRBJ2-7, with D tentatively TRBD2 (5 bases). V lost 3 bases and J lost 3, with 18 bases in between. This CDR3 is 16 amino acids long. Germline CDR1 is MNHEY and CDR2 is SMNVEV (reference sequence). In DNA, the CDR3 is TGTGCCAGCAGTTTGGCCAGTCTCTCTGAGGGCTACGAGCAGTACTTC. Amino acids: CASSLASLSEGYEQYF.

The chain employs TRBV28 and TRBJ2-3; 7 bases are shared with TRBD2. V was clipped by 3 bases and J by 3 bases; unmatched bases: 9. Germline loops: CDR1 MDHEN, CDR2 SYDVKM. This CDR3 region has 16 residues. CDR3 residues: CASSFTGEGLTDTQYF. The CDR3 DNA follows: TGTGCCAGCAGTTTCACCGGGGAGGGTTTGACAGATACGCAGTATTTT.

As concerns this clone: Without the conserved terminal phenylalanine or tryptophan, this CDR3 likely stems from a read error. The DNA is left out, because the CDR3 cannot be placed on it with certainty; the CDR3 is given as TCRdb lists it. CDR3 residues: CASSLDGWGLAGVWAS. The genes are TRBV11-3 and TRBJ2-7; the table's D call of TRBD2 was not tested on the DNA. Including both end residues, the CDR3 is 16 amino acids long. CDR1 SGHNT and CDR2 YENEEA come from the germline V gene.